This T cell receptor (beta chain) emerged from a study of cytomegalovirus exposure and HLA in healthy donors. The CDR3 length is 14 residues. Germline lookup yields CDR1 SGHRS and CDR2 YFSETQ. V lost 4 bases to trimming and J lost 5 bases; unmatched junction nucleotides: 8. In regard to this clone: The target antigen is unknown.

Overall study results and limits: There were some V segments, including TRBV6-2 and TRBV6-3, excluded as indistinguishable. Roughly uniform sequencing depth across donors was assumed, possibly incorrectly. According to an earlier analysis, most TCR beta V segments yielded productive rearrangements about 90% or about 30% of the time. Rarity characterized most TCR sequences, yet some public TCRs appeared in many donors.

A multiplex PCR was run with 60 Vbeta primers and 13 Jbeta primers. Libraries were prepared by immunoSEQ multiplex PCR; TCRdb keeps only in-frame clonotypes and omits some of them. Among roughly 65,000 clones, roughly 78% were seen once, and the ten largest hold about 4.7%. This chain uses TRBV5-1 with TRBJ2-7; 8 nucleotides align to TRBD1. Sample: PBMCs. The sequence came from a woman in her 30s in good health and CMV-seronegative. CDR3 amino acids: CASSDPGGSNEQYF. CDR3 nucleotides: TGCGCCAGCAGCGACCCAGGGGGCTCGAACGAGCAGTACTTC.